Below are 32 T cell receptor beta chains sequenced from a single sample in a study of Ad26.COV2.S vaccination and SARS-CoV-2 variants. Libraries were prepared by immunoSEQ multiplex PCR; TCRdb keeps only in-frame clonotypes and omits some of them. The sample contains 400,000 to 500,000 clones, over 75% of which appear only once. Indicated treatment: some 19 received Ad26.COV2.S at low or high dose, single or two shots; 5 received placebo; per-sample allocation not given. Repertoires come from day 63 after the first vaccine or placebo injection. Sequencing was performed on peripheral blood, taken in a trial of Ad26.COV2.S vaccine versus placebo. The origin of the receptors is a person aged 18-65 years who received the Ad26.COV2.S COVID-19 vaccine or a placebo.

The chain combines TRBV12-3 or TRBV12-4 with TRBJ2-3; the D gene is possibly TRBD1 (5 bases). V lost 6 bases, J lost 1 base, and 8 bases lay in between. The CDR3 runs 13 residues. The CDR3 is CASRGPGTDTQYF. The DNA for the CDR3 is TGTGCCAGCAGGGGGCCGGGCACAGATACGCAGTATTTT.

This clone was recorded once. The chain has TRBV29-1 and TRBJ2-7; 7 nucleotides align to TRBD1. The V gene end was trimmed by 6 bases and the J gene end by 2 bases; junction bases not matched to a gene: 7. The germline CDR1 and CDR2 sequences are SQVTM and ANQGSEA. The CDR3 contains 13 residues. This chain's CDR3 is CSVRDSSAYEQYF. The DNA of the CDR3 is TGCAGCGTCCGGGACAGCAGCGCCTACGAGCAGTACTTC.

V gene TRBV19 combines with J gene TRBJ1-1, with D possibly being TRBD1 (5 bases). This CDR3 comprises 18 residues. Germline assignment: CDR1 LNHDA and CDR2 SQIVND (reference sequence). Trimming pared 5 bases from V and 2 bases from J, leaving 24 bases between. The CDR3 region is CASSELWSGPVVNTEAFF. Written as DNA, the CDR3 is TGTGCCAGTAGTGAGTTATGGTCGGGGCCCGTTGTCAACACTGAAGCTTTCTTT.

The CDR3 is CASSSGDRVHSPLHF. CDR3 nucleotides: TGTGCCAGCAGCTCCGGGGACAGGGTGCACTCACCCCTCCACTTT. This chain connects TRBV11-2 to TRBJ1-6; 9 bases line up with TRBD1. Unmatched junction bases numbered 8, after V lost 4 bases and J lost 10 bases. The CDR3 has 15 amino acids. Germline V gives CDR1 SGHAT, CDR2 FQNNGV.

This sequence joins TRBV30 and TRBJ2-3, with no clear D. Germline V lookup: CDR1 GTSNPN, CDR2 SVGIG (reference sequence). This CDR3 has 14 residues. V was clipped by 0 bases and J by 3 bases, with 10 bases between them. The CDR3 DNA sequence: TGTGCCTGGAGTGTAGGGCTAAGAACAGATACGCAGTATTTT. Protein: CAWSVGLRTDTQYF.

The V and J genes are TRBV5-6 and TRBJ2-7; D unresolved. Per the germline V gene, CDR1 is SGHDT and CDR2 is YYEEEE. The CDR3 loop spans 13 amino acids. The germline V and J ends were trimmed by 2 bases and 0 bases, with 6 bases remaining between them. Written as DNA, the CDR3 is TGTGCCAGCAGCTTAGGTAACTCCTACGAGCAGTACTTC. Residues: CASSLGNSYEQYF.

This clone was found a few times. Different DNA sequences within this sample yield the same CDR3. The rearrangement links TRBV19 to TRBJ1-5; the D gene is possibly TRBD1 (5 bases). CDR3 length equals 13 residues. Germline lookup yields CDR1 LNHDA and CDR2 SQIVND (reference sequence). Trimming took 4 bases from V and 4 from J, leaving 8 bases between them. The CDR3 loop reads CASSRGSNQPQHF. The DNA of the CDR3 is TGTGCCAGTAGTAGGGGGTCGAATCAGCCCCAGCATTTT.

This clone was observed once. The chain joins TRBV4-3 to TRBJ1-1; TRBD1 might be the D (5 bases). V lost 4 bases and J lost 5, with 20 bases in between. This CDR3 is 16 amino acids long. Germline lookup yields CDR1 LGHNA and CDR2 YSLEER. This CDR3 reads CASSPDFEGSRTEAFF. The DNA of the CDR3 is TGCGCCAGCAGCCCCGACTTCGAGGGGTCGAGGACTGAAGCTTTCTTT.

There are a few counts of this clone. This chain connects TRBV7-2 to TRBJ1-6; D may be TRBD1 (5 bases). Deletions cut 2 bases from V and 6 bases from J, with 8 bases between. CDR1 is SGHTA and CDR2 is FQGNSA in the germline V gene. The length of the CDR3 is 14 residues. CDR3 sequence reads: CASSLNGGNSPLHF. The CDR3, as DNA: TGTGCCAGCAGCTTAAACGGGGGTAATTCACCCCTCCACTTT.

The chain has TRBV12-3 or TRBV12-4 and TRBJ2-1; TRBD2 is a possible D gene (5 bases). This CDR3 is built from 13 residues. V lost 5 bases and J lost 6, with 11 bases in between. The CDR3 sequence: CASSPRGVNEQFF. CDR3 nucleotide sequence: TGTGCCAGCAGTCCTCGGGGTGTCAATGAGCAGTTCTTC.

This clone was seen only once. The rearrangement uses TRBV7-2 and TRBJ1-1; D remains unclear. The germline gives CDR1 SGHTA, CDR2 FQGNSA. The CDR3 totals 14 residues. Trimming removed 0 bases at V and 4 bases at J, with 9 bases between. In DNA, the CDR3 is TGTGCCAGCAGCTTAGCGAAGGGATCCACTGAAGCTTTCTTT. This sequence encodes CASSLAKGSTEAFF.

This chain uses TRBV27 with TRBJ1-4; possibly TRBD1 for D (5 bases). V was shortened by 3 bases and J by 0 bases, with 14 bases between the two germline ends. Germline CDR1 MNHEY, CDR2 SMNVEV (reference sequence). The CDR3 contains 17 residues. The CDR3 is CASSFRGRGATNEKLFF. CDR3 sequence (DNA): TGTGCCAGCAGTTTCCGGGGACGGGGGGCAACTAATGAAAAACTGTTTTTT.

The chain employs TRBV7-2 and TRBJ2-7; 9 bases are a match to TRBD2. V gave up 4 bases and J gave up 5 bases; unmatched junction bases: 12. CDR3 length equals 16 residues. CDR1 and CDR2 (germline): SGHTA, FQGNSA. CDR3: CASSSAGTSTFDEQYF. The DNA of the CDR3 is TGTGCCAGCAGCTCGGCCGGGACTAGCACATTCGACGAGCAGTACTTC.

The J gene is TRBJ1-6, the V gene TRBV3-1 (or the pseudogene TRBV3-2); D call uncertain. Germline-derived CDR1 and CDR2 are LGHDT and YNNKEL (reference sequence). V lost 4 bases to trimming and J lost 7 bases, with 8 bases between them. The CDR3 has 13 residues. The CDR3 spells CASSRKYNSPLHF. In DNA form, the CDR3 reads TGTGCCAGCAGCCGGAAATACAATTCACCCCTCCACTTT.

This chain uses TRBV3-1 (or the pseudogene TRBV3-2) with TRBJ2-7, with D unresolved. The germline gives CDR1 LGHDT, CDR2 YNNKEL (reference sequence). The CDR3 spans 12 residues. Trimming left V 5 bases short and J 4 bases short, with 9 bases between. CDR3 nucleotide sequence: TGTGCCAGCAGCGGGTTGAGGTACGAGCAGTACTTC. This codes for CASSGLRYEQYF.

The chain carries TRBV19 and TRBJ2-4; D remains unclear. This CDR3 has 16 amino acids. The germline gives CDR1 LNHDA, CDR2 SQIVND (reference sequence). Trimming stripped 4 bases from V and 8 bases from J, with 21 bases between. CDR3 residues: CASSTIQHRPEDIQYF. The CDR3 nucleotides read TGTGCCAGTAGTACCATACAACACCGACCCGAGGACATTCAGTACTTC.

This clone was counted once. This rearrangement joins TRBV28 to TRBJ1-2, with D possibly TRBD1 on 6 matching bases. Germline loops: CDR1 MDHEN, CDR2 SYDVKM. The CDR3 runs 16 residues. The V end lost 7 bases, the J end lost 2 bases, and 20 bases lay between the germline ends. Written as DNA, the CDR3 is TGTGCCAGCACTCCAACGGGGGCCCGGGAGAACTATGGCTACACCTTC. It translates to CASTPTGARENYGYTF.

The chain uses TRBV7-9 and TRBJ1-3; no definite D call. Germline V lookup: CDR1 SEHNR, CDR2 FQNEAQ (reference sequence). The CDR3 is 17 residues long. The V gene lost 1 base and the J gene lost 0 bases, with 13 bases spanning the gap. In DNA form, the CDR3 reads TGTGCCAGCAGCTTAGGGGCGGGAGCGGCCTCTGGAAACACCATATATTTT. It translates to CASSLGAGAASGNTIYF.

The chain carries TRBV5-6 and TRBJ2-7, with TRBD2 identical over 7 bases. The CDR3 extends over 17 amino acids. CDR1 and CDR2 (germline): SGHDT, YYEEEE. J gave up 0 bases and V 0 bases, and 9 bases lay outside the gene matches. This chain's CDR3 is CASSLGASGVDSYEQYF. CDR3 nucleotides: TGTGCCAGCAGCTTGGGAGCTAGCGGCGTCGACTCCTACGAGCAGTACTTC.

This chain connects TRBV19 to TRBJ1-2, with D uncertain. V gave up 2 bases and J gave up 6 bases, with 10 bases separating them. Germline values: CDR1 LNHDA, CDR2 SQIVND (reference sequence). The CDR3 runs to 13 residues. CDR3 sequence reads: CASSIRTVDGYTF. CDR3 nucleotide sequence: TGTGCCAGTAGTATAAGGACGGTTGATGGCTACACCTTC.

V usage is TRBV16 and J usage is TRBJ1-3, with TRBD1 as a possible D gene (6 bases). This CDR3 has 17 residues. The germline CDR1 and CDR2 sequences are KGHSY and FQNENV. V lost 2 bases and J 3 bases, leaving 17 bases between the germline ends. CDR3 in amino acids: CASSQEAPGASGNTIYF. The CDR3 DNA reads as TGTGCCAGCAGCCAAGAGGCTCCGGGGGCCAGTGGAAACACCATATATTTT.

V gene TRBV7-9 combines with J gene TRBJ2-1, with D possibly TRBD1 on 6 matching bases. Germline V gene sequence: CDR1 SEHNR, CDR2 FQNEAQ (reference sequence). V lost 5 bases, J lost 4 bases, and 15 bases lay in between. CDR3 length: 15 amino acids. The CDR3 nucleotides read TGTGCCAGCAGCGCCCCCGGGACACATTACAATGAGCAGTTCTTC. It yields the protein CASSAPGTHYNEQFF. The whole variable domain, remainder taken from reference TRBV7-9 and TRBJ2-1, is DTGVSQNPRHKITKRGQNVTFRCDPISEHNRLYWYRQTLGQGPEFLTYFQNEAQLEKSRLLSDRFSAERPKGSFSTLEIQRTEQGDSAMYLCASSAPGTHYNEQFFGPGTRLTVL.

The chain carries TRBV29-1 and TRBJ1-2; TRBD1 is a possible D gene (5 bases). The germline V and J ends were trimmed by 1 base and 6 bases, with 9 bases remaining between them. The V gene's germline CDR1 is SQVTM and CDR2 ANQGSEA. The CDR3 totals 12 residues. The CDR3 region is CSVEGAGNGYTF. The CDR3, as DNA: TGCAGCGTTGAAGGAGCAGGGAATGGCTACACCTTC.

The rearrangement links TRBV5-5 to TRBJ2-7, with D possibly being TRBD1 (6 bases). The germline V gene has CDR1 SGHKS and CDR2 YYEKEE (reference sequence). Trimming shortened V by 4 bases and J by 0 bases, and 14 bases separated the two germline ends. There are 15 residues in the CDR3. Here the CDR3 reads CASSPGTSSSYEQYF. Here the CDR3 DNA reads TGTGCCAGCAGCCCCGGGACAAGTAGCTCCTACGAGCAGTACTTC.

Here the CDR3 DNA reads TGTGCAAGTCGCCTTGGGGGACGGAGAGGGGAGTACTTC. Its protein is CASRLGGRRGEYF. The chain couples TRBV12-2 to TRBJ2-7. TRBV12-2 is a pseudogene locus. CDR3 length: 13 amino acids.

The chain carries TRBV30 and TRBJ2-5; D gene ambiguous. Per germline, CDR1 GTSNPN and CDR2 SVGIG (reference sequence). V lost 4 bases and J 4 bases, leaving 16 bases between the germline ends. The CDR3 consists of 14 residues. In DNA form, the CDR3 reads TGTGCCTGGAATTACGGACGGCTGGGAGAGACCCAGTACTTC. Translation gives CAWNYGRLGETQYF.

The chain links TRBV19 to TRBJ1-4; D gene unclear. Germline CDR1 is LNHDA and CDR2 is SQIVND (reference sequence). Deletions cut 5 bases from V and 8 bases from J, with 12 bases between. The CDR3 contains 13 residues. The CDR3 nucleotides are TGTGCCAGTAGTCCGAGTGGGAGGGAAAAACTGTTTTTT. This sequence encodes CASSPSGREKLFF. Variable domain in full (rest from reference TRBV19 and TRBJ1-4): DGGITQSPKYLFRKEGQNVTLSCEQNLNHDAMYWYRQDPGQGLRLIYYSQIVNDFQKGDIAEGYSVSREKKESFPLTVTSAQKNPTAFYLCASSPSGREKLFFGSGTQLSVL.

In this sample, this clone turned up once. The gene calls are TRBV28 and TRBJ2-7; 8 nucleotides agree with TRBD2. Germline V gene sequence: CDR1 MDHEN, CDR2 SYDVKM. With 6 bases clipped from V and 3 bases from J, the junction kept 4 bases outside the gene matches. The CDR3 loop spans 13 amino acids. The CDR3 loop is CASRKAGVYEQYF. The DNA for the CDR3 is TGTGCCAGCAGGAAAGCGGGGGTCTACGAGCAGTACTTC.

About this clone: The same CDR3 arises from other DNA sequences in this sample as well. The chain recombines TRBV25-1 with TRBJ2-7; 9 nucleotides align to TRBD1. J was trimmed by 3 bases and V by 3 bases; bases with no gene match: 6. Germline V lookup: CDR1 MGHDK, CDR2 SYGVNS. This CDR3 spans 15 amino acids. CDR3 amino acids: CASSDLGQGSYEQYF. CDR3 nucleotides: TGTGCCAGCAGTGATCTGGGACAGGGTAGCTACGAGCAGTACTTC.

The chain links TRBV28 to TRBJ2-4, with D perhaps TRBD1 (6 bases). The CDR3 is 13 amino acids. The germline V gene encodes CDR1 MDHEN and CDR2 SYDVKM. The germline V and J ends were trimmed by 6 bases and 3 bases, with 9 bases remaining between them. In DNA, the CDR3 is TGTGCCAGCAGGGGGGACAACAAAAACATTCAGTACTTC. This translates into CASRGDNKNIQYF.

This clone appeared a few times. V gene TRBV11-2 combines with J gene TRBJ2-7, with D possibly being TRBD1 or TRBD2 (5 bases each). V was shortened by 3 bases and J by 12 bases, with 18 bases between the two germline ends. There are 13 residues in the CDR3. The germline V gene encodes CDR1 SGHAT and CDR2 FQNNGV. The CDR3 loop is CASSFSGTIEGYF. The CDR3 bases are TGTGCCAGCAGCTTCTCCGGGACCATTGAGGGGTACTTC.

This chain uses TRBV28 with TRBJ1-1, with D maybe TRBD1 (6 bases). The CDR3 runs 12 residues. The V gene's germline CDR1 is MDHEN and CDR2 SYDVKM. V gave up 10 bases and J gave up 4 bases, with 13 bases separating them. CDR3 region: CATLQGGTEAFF. DNA for the CDR3: TGTGCCACGCTACAGGGAGGCACTGAAGCTTTCTTT.